This record covers a single T cell receptor beta chain. Its antigen is not identified. In germline, CDR1 is SGHTA, CDR2 FQGNSA. CDR3 length: 15 amino acids. V was clipped by 6 bases and J by 3 bases, with 14 bases between them. This record comes from a study of cytomegalovirus exposure and HLA in healthy donors. General study points: In the analysis, some V segments, TRBV6-2 and TRBV6-3 included, were excluded as indistinguishable.

Donors sampled were nominally healthy, though unrecorded immune exposures were likely. PCR employed 60 Vbeta and 13 Jbeta primers. TCRdb's table, derived via immunoSEQ multiplex PCR, lists solely in-frame clones and lacks some. This sample has under 200,000 clones, with around 80% found just once. Specimen: PBMCs. The gene calls are TRBV7-2 and TRBJ1-4; D possibly corresponds to TRBD1 (6 bases). This receptor was identified in a middle-aged man in good health and CMV-seronegative. Here the CDR3 reads CASSFTGSPNEKLFF. The DNA for the CDR3 is TGTGCCAGCAGTTTTACAGGGTCGCCTAATGAAAAACTGTTTTTT.